The present TCR beta chain was sequenced within a study of beta chain features in type 1 diabetes. Sorting based on CD45RO/CCR7/CD25/CD127/CD95/CD27 separated CD4+ naive, central memory, regulatory and stem cell-like memory cells. This clone was counted a few times. What it binds is not known. CDR3 length equals 13 residues. The V and J ends lost 2 bases and 2 bases respectively, with 5 bases between them. Germline CDR1 reads MGHRA; CDR2 reads YSYEKL. Reverse transcribing all isolated RNA meant expressed TCRB transcripts were sequenced. The assay was immunoSEQ multiplex PCR, and TCRdb's table has in-frame clones only and misses some. This sample has a few hundred thousand clones; roughly 17% occur once, and the top ten carry about 0.085%. Whole-study findings and limits: Moderate but significant shortening of TCRB CDR3s was recorded in all four CD4+ subsets from Type 1 diabetes patients. Equally in patients and controls, shorter templates might have been favored by PCR.

The chain links TRBV4-1 to TRBJ2-3, with D unclear. Sequencing input: naive CD4+ T cells from blood. The source is a man aged 25-45 years with type 1 diabetes. In nucleotides, the CDR3 is TGCGCCAGCAGCCAACAACTCACAGATACGCAGTATTTT. Protein: CASSQQLTDTQYF.